This note documents a single T cell receptor beta chain sequence. What it recognizes is unknown. Time point in this sample: week 23, last vaccination. Doses consisted of 300 ug of mutant IDH1 20-mer peptide each, paired with topical imiquimod. Donor tumors were new WHO grade 3 or 4 IDH1-mutant, ATRX-lost astrocytomas. The sample belongs to a study of a mutant IDH1 vaccine in newly diagnosed glioma. Study context: Males made up about 62% and females about 40% of treated patients, whose mean age was approximately 44 years. Earlier therapy was either radiotherapy, temozolomide, or both, and most got both. Notes on the study in general: Seemingly, top peripheral T cell clonotype changes bore no relation to pseudoprogression.

Assay: immunoSEQ multiplex PCR; the TCRdb copy retains only in-frame clones and omits some. The repertoire includes approximately 44,000 clones, roughly 80% of them detected once, and about 2.2% sits in the top ten. The ends lost 4 bases at V and 4 bases at J; junction bases unmatched: 4. Germline values: CDR1 SGHNT, CDR2 YYREEE (reference sequence). The CDR3 is made up of 15 amino acids. The sequencing used PBMCs, collected from a glioma patient whose treatment included an IDH1 peptide vaccine. This chain uses TRBV5-4 with TRBJ2-1; 11 bases match TRBD2. The TCR sequence derives from a young woman with glioma. Some clones in this sample may be carry-over from other donors' samples. CDR3: CASSVAGGIYNEQFF. Here the CDR3 DNA reads TGTGCCAGCAGCGTAGCGGGAGGGATTTACAATGAGCAGTTCTTC.